This T cell receptor beta chain was sequenced for a study of blood T cell repertoires in COVID-19. Study as a whole: The cDNA or gDNA used as material had been derived from T cells, B-cell-depleted T cells, or PBMCs.

The CDR3 is 13 residues long. From germline, CDR1 is MDHEN and CDR2 SYDVKM. The germline V and J ends were trimmed by 8 bases and 2 bases, with 12 bases remaining between them. Generated by immunoSEQ multiplex PCR, the TCRdb table keeps only in-frame clones and is missing some. Among around 55,000 clones, approximately 90% were seen once, and the ten largest hold 3.6%. This clone is a singleton in its sample. V gene TRBV28 combines with J gene TRBJ1-1; D is unresolved. The sample taken for sequencing was peripheral blood. This clonotype was sampled from a man aged 35 to 55 with COVID-19, enrolled during active disease. The CDR3 DNA is TGTGCCAGCTTTGTTGCGGAAAACACTGAAGCTTTCTTT. Protein product: CASFVAENTEAFF.